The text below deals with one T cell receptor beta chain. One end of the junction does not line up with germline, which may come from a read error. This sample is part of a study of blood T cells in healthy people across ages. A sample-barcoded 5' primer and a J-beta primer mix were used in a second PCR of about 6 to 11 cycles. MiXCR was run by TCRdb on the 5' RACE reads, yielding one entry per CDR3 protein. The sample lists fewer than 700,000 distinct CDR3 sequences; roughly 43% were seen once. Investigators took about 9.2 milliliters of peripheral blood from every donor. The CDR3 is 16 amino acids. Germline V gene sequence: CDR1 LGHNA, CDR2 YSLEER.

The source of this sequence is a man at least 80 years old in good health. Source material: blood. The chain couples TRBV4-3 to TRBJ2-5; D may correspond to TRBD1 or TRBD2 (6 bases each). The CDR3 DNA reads TGCGCCGGCAGCCAACCACCAGGGGTAGCGGAATATGAGCAGTACTTC. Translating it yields CAGSQPPGVAEYEQYF.